Listed below are T cell receptor beta chains from one sample, sequenced in a study of shared T cell receptors in the human thymus. Libraries were prepared by immunoSEQ multiplex PCR; TCRdb keeps only in-frame clonotypes and omits some of them. The sample has around 730,000 clones, approximately 85% seen once. The same specimen was also included in a second study, on human thymus T cells.

The sample consisted of thymocytes. The source is a girl younger than two with a congenital heart defect. The CDR3 runs from the conserved cysteine through the conserved F or W. D genes are given only for firm matches.

V,D,CDR3
TRBV27,TRBD2,CASSFGAGEQETQYF
TRBV5-5,-,CASSLKGALSSGANVLTF
TRBV5-1,-,CASSLWDKDQETQYF
TRBV4-1,TRBD1,CASSQDWTGGKSPLHF
TRBV6-5,-,CASSLRQPPNYGYTF
TRBV5-4,TRBD2,CASSLGPTPGGDEQYF
TRBV19,-,CASSPPRNYSNQPQHF
TRBV28,-,CASSRTGPGGYTF
TRBV15,-,CATSRDLASLDTEAFF
TRBV7-2,-,CASSSRGAVDNSPLHF
TRBV15,TRBD1,CATSRGYLTGSLQGYTF
TRBV11-2,-,CASSLEGGADYEQYF
TRBV25-1,-,CARDASGFLYNEQFF
TRBV5-6,TRBD1,CASSLTLIWTGGSYGYTF
TRBV28,-,CASSLPGETYNEQFF
TRBV5-1,TRBD1,CASSLGQGETGELFF
TRBV4-2,TRBD1,CASSQEGTGGDSNQPQHF
TRBV5-6,TRBD1,CASSEGQGATSDNEQFF
TRBV7-2,-,CASSLDLLGGNQPQHF
TRBV28,-,CASSPRSTYNEQFF
TRBV10-3,-,CAISEWAANQPQHF
TRBV6-5,-,CASRLDRQLYNEQFF
TRBV27,TRBD1,CASSAGGQDVNTGELFF
TRBV10-2,-,CASSSTGDPNQPQHF
TRBV6-5,TRBD1,CASSYSGRGHGEQFF
TRBV10-1,-,CASSPWEVRNYEQYF
TRBV2,TRBD2,CASSRPGTSGGAAYNEQFF
TRBV7-3,TRBD2,CASSPRGPSGGSHETQYF
TRBV2,-,CASSGRRMNTEAFF
TRBV7-2,-,CASSLSRGTGNGYTF
TRBV5-4,-,CASRAWSPNYGYTF
TRBV7-2,-,CASSLRSTPTNYGYTF
TRBV5-6,-,CASSFFPLREGSYNEQFF
TRBV6-6,TRBD2,CASSYRRGSSYEQYF
TRBV9,TRBD2,CASSEGASGGRNTGELFF